The source of this T cell receptor (beta chain) is a study of blood T cell repertoires in COVID-19. About the research overall: Donors in the United States, Italy and Spain gave samples during acute or convalescent COVID-19.

Germline V gene lookup returns CDR1 SGHAT and CDR2 FQNNGV. This CDR3 spans 14 amino acids. Trimming left V 6 bases short and J 6 bases short, with 17 bases between. Generated by immunoSEQ multiplex PCR, the TCRdb table keeps only in-frame clones and is missing some. The data contain a few hundred thousand clones, approximately 90% of them singletons. Sequencing used peripheral blood. The receptor was isolated from a young man with acute or convalescent COVID-19. This rearrangement joins TRBV11-2 to TRBJ1-2; D unresolved. CDR3 region: CASRLGGSRDGYTF. The CDR3 DNA reads as TGTGCCAGCAGGTTGGGAGGGTCTCGCGATGGCTACACCTTC.